Listed below are T cell receptor beta chains from one sample, sequenced in a study of cytomegalovirus exposure and HLA in healthy donors. The protocol was immunoSEQ multiplex PCR, while the TCRdb copy is restricted to in-frame clones and leaves out a portion. The repertoire holds about 260,000 clones, with approximately 85% as singletons. The material sequenced was PBMCs. These receptors were taken from a woman between 35 and 50 years old in good health and CMV-seropositive. The CDR3 runs from the conserved cysteine through the conserved F or W. D genes are given only for firm matches. Part of the rows lack a size; the others show once, few, many or a class for expanded clones.

TRBJ2-2 - few TRBV4-1 TGCGCCAGCAGCCAAGACATAGTAGCCGGGGAGCTGTTTTTT CASSQDIVAGELFF
TRBJ2-3 TRBD2 - TRBV7-3 TGTGCCAGCAGCTTAATGGCGGGAGGGACAGATACGCAGTATTTT CASSLMAGGTDTQYF
TRBJ2-7 TRBD2 once TRBV6-1 TGTGCCAGCAGGCGGCTAGCGGGAGTCTACGAGCAGTACTTC CASRRLAGVYEQYF
TRBJ1-1 - - TRBV4-1 TGCGCCAGCAGCCAAACCCGGGACACCTCTCAATGGAACACTGAAGCTTTCTTT CASSQTRDTSQWNTEAFF
TRBJ2-3 TRBD1 - TRBV6-5 TGTGCCAGCAGTTACGAAAGACAGGGGTCAGATACGCAGTATTTT CASSYERQGSDTQYF
TRBJ2-7 TRBD2 - TRBV27 TGTGCCAGCAGTTCCACGGGGGGGACTAGCCCGAGGCAGTACTTC CASSSTGGTSPRQYF
TRBJ2-7 - - TRBV4-1 TGCGCCAGCAGCCAAACCGAGACATTACTCTCCTACGAGCAGTACTTC CASSQTETLLSYEQYF
TRBJ1-1 TRBD1 - TRBV10-3 TGTGCCAGTACAGGGGGCCTTTGGACTGAAGCTTTCTTT CASTGGLWTEAFF
TRBJ2-1 TRBD1 - TRBV4-3 TGCGCCAGCAGCCGAAACAGGGGGGATGAGCAGTTCTTC CASSRNRGDEQFF
TRBJ1-5 - once TRBV12-5 TGTGCTAGTTCGGGAAAGGGTGATAGGGAAGGCAATCAGCCCCAGCATTTT CASSGKGDREGNQPQHF
TRBJ2-1 - - TRBV29-1 TGCAGCGTTGAAGAGCGGGACTTCTCCTACAATGAGCAGTTCTTC CSVEERDFSYNEQFF
TRBJ2-3 - - TRBV7-8 TGTGCCAGCAGCTTAGCTAAGACTAGTGCAGATACGCAGTATTTT CASSLAKTSADTQYF
TRBJ2-5 - - TRBV10-3 TGTGCCATCAGTGGAGTCGGCCAAGAGACCCAGTACTTC CAISGVGQETQYF
TRBJ2-2 - - TRBV27 TGTGCCAGCGGTCCCAGCGGAGAAAACACCGGGGAGCTGTTTTTT CASGPSGENTGELFF
TRBJ2-7 - - TRBV7-9 TGTGCCAGCAGTTTTGTGGAGGGTGGCGAGCAGTACTTC CASSFVEGGEQYF
TRBJ2-5 TRBD2 - TRBV28 TGTGCCAGCAGTCTGACTAGCGGGTTCCAAGAGACCCAGTACTTC CASSLTSGFQETQYF
TRBJ2-7 TRBD1 - TRBV9 TGTGCCAGCAGCGCCGGGACAGGGGTCTACGAGCAGTACTTC CASSAGTGVYEQYF
TRBJ1-4 - - TRBV5-1 TGCGCCAGCAGCTTGGACAGGGCGGAAAATGAAAAACTGTTTTTT CASSLDRAENEKLFF
TRBJ1-3 TRBD1 - TRBV18 TGTGCCAGCTCACCAATACCCTCCGCACAGGGGCAGGGAAACACCGTATATTTT CASSPIPSAQGQGNTVYF
TRBJ2-5 TRBD2 - TRBV5-1 TGCGCCAGCAGCTTGGCCGCGGGAGCGGGGGAGCAGTACTTC CASSLAAGAGEQYF
TRBJ2-7 - - TRBV2 TGTGCCAGCAGTGGTGGGCCCTCCTACGAGCAGTACTTC CASSGGPSYEQYF
TRBJ1-1 - - TRBV23-1 TGCGCCAGCAGTCGCCCCACAGGGCGCGCTGAAGCTTTCTTT CASSRPTGRAEAFF
TRBJ2-7 - - TRBV30 TGTGCCTGGAGTCCGTTGAGTATAGCCTACGAGCAGTACTTC CAWSPLSIAYEQYF
TRBJ2-2 TRBD2 - TRBV29-1 TGCAGCGTTGATTCCGGGAGGGGACACGGGGAGCTGTTTTTT CSVDSGRGHGELFF
TRBJ1-2 - few TRBV4-3 TGCGCCAGCAGCCAATACGGAGCCCCTAACTATGGCTACACCTTC CASSQYGAPNYGYTF
TRBJ2-7 TRBD2 - TRBV5-1 TGCGCCAGCAGCGCCGGGACTAGCGTAAACGAGCAGTACTTC CASSAGTSVNEQYF
TRBJ2-5 TRBD2 - TRBV2 TGTGCCAGCATCAGACTAGCGGGAGAGACCCAGTACTTC CASIRLAGETQYF
TRBJ1-5 TRBD1 - TRBV30 TGTGCCTGGAGTGCCAGACAGGGTGGACAGCCCCAGCATTTT CAWSARQGGQPQHF
TRBJ2-7 TRBD2 - TRBV7-2 TGTGCCAGCAGCTTAGCCTCACTAGCGGGAGGATTCTACGAGCAGTACTTC CASSLASLAGGFYEQYF
TRBJ1-1 - - TRBV30 TGTGCCTGGAGTCACCAGGGGTTAGGTGAAGCTTTCTTT CAWSHQGLGEAFF
TRBJ1-5 TRBD1 - TRBV7-2 TGTGCCAGCAGCTTGGGGGGGACAGGGAACCAGCCCCAGCATTTT CASSLGGTGNQPQHF
TRBJ2-7 - once TRBV28 TGTGCCAGCAGCTGGGACACCCTACTCGAGCAGTACTTC CASSWDTLLEQYF
TRBJ2-7 - - TRBV6-5 TGTGCCACCTCTGGGGCGTCTTGGAACGAGCAGTACTTC CATSGASWNEQYF
TRBJ1-6 - - TRBV30 TGTGCCTGGAGCCTCAGGGGTTCACCCCTCCACTTT CAWSLRGSPLHF
TRBJ2-7 - - TRBV29-1 TGCAGCGTTTTGGTCCAGGGGACCTCCGGCGAGCAGTACTTC CSVLVQGTSGEQYF